This T cell receptor (beta chain) was sequenced during a study of CD4 T cells in relation to SARS-CoV-2 and coronaviruses. The germline gives CDR1 SNHLY, CDR2 FYNNEI. CDR3 size: 16 residues. Trimming cost V 3 bases and J 2 bases, with 14 bases left between them. TCRdb's table, derived via immunoSEQ multiplex PCR, lists solely in-frame clones and lacks some. The table lists under 20,000 clones, approximately 77% of them singletons. Remarks on this clone: Its antigen remains unknown.

Study-level results: The cross-reactivity analysis covered only spike protein, not other viral proteins.

Before the COVID-19 pandemic, during about 2011-2018, CD4+ T cells were taken from unexposed donors. After approximately ten days of culture, CD4+ T cells were isolated. Half the medium was replaced with IL-2 medium on days 3 and 7. This rearrangement joins TRBV2 to TRBJ1-5; no firm D call. Sequencing input: CD4+ T cells from PBMCs, cultured in vitro. The origin of this receptor is a human donor in good health. The chain's CDR3 is CASSDAGVGRNQPQHF. The CDR3 coding sequence is TGTGCCAGCAGTGATGCTGGAGTTGGACGCAATCAGCCCCAGCATTTT.